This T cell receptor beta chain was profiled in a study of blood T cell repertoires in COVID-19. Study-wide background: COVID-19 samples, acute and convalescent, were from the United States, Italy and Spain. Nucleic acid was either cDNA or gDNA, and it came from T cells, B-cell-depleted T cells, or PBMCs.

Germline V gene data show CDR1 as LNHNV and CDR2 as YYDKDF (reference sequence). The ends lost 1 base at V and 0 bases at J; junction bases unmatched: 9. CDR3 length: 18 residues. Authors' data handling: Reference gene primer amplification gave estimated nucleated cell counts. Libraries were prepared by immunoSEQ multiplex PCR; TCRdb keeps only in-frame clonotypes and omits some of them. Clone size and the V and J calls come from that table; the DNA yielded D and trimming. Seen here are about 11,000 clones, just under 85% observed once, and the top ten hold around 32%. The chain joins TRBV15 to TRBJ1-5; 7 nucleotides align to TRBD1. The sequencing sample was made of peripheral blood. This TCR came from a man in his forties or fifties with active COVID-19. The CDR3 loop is CATSRGFGTENSNQPQHF. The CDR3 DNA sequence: TGTGCCACCAGCAGAGGCTTCGGGACAGAAAATAGCAATCAGCCCCAGCATTTT.